This TCR beta chain came from a study of control samples from healthy donors and cancer patients. Profiled with immunoSEQ multiplex PCR; TCRdb holds only in-frame clones, not every one. The sample has more than 100,000 clones; approximately 89% are singletons. CDR1 and CDR2 from the germline V gene are SGHRS and YFSETQ. CDR3 length: 15 amino acids. Trimming shortened V by 0 bases and J by 5 bases, and 12 bases separated the two germline ends. The sample consisted of blood. The TCR sequence derives from a man in his late teens or twenties in good health. The chain employs TRBV5-1 and TRBJ2-1; perhaps TRBD2 as D (5 bases). The CDR3 bases are TGCGCCAGCAGCTTGGACAGCGGCTTCGACAATGAGCAGTTCTTC. It encodes CASSLDSGFDNEQFF. The variable domain in full, with the rest retrieved from reference TRBV5-1 and TRBJ2-1, is KAGVTQTPRYLIKTRGQQVTLSCSPISGHRSVSWYQQTPGQGLQFLFEYFSETQRNKGNFPGRFSGRQFSNSRSEMNVSTLELGDSALYLCASSLDSGFDNEQFFGPGTRLTVL.